The entry below describes one T cell receptor beta chain. V gave up 5 bases and J gave up 4 bases; unmatched junction bases: 2. CDR3 length equals 13 residues. Germline V gene lookup returns CDR1 SNHLY and CDR2 FYNNEI. The entry originates in a study of cytomegalovirus exposure and HLA in healthy donors. Primers: 60 Vbeta forward and 13 Jbeta reverse. The table came from immunoSEQ multiplex PCR; TCRdb's copy has only in-frame clones and leaves some out. Among 100,000 to 150,000 clones listed, roughly 83% were seen once. The TCR was taken from a man aged 18 to 30 in good health and CMV-seropositive. The chain combines TRBV2 with TRBJ1-2; 9 bases agree with TRBD1. What was sequenced was PBMCs. The CDR3 is CASSLGQGYGYTF. CDR3 in DNA: TGTGCCAGCAGTTTGGGACAGGGCTATGGCTACACCTTC.